This entry describes one T cell receptor (beta chain). Its antigen is still unknown. It has no much larger one-base neighbor in the sample; base qualities were not kept. The source of the sample is a study of blood T cell repertoires in COVID-19 (dated by TCRdb to the early 2020s). Context from the whole study: Collaborator samples came from the United States, Italy and Spain and covered acute and convalescent phases of COVID-19. The prospective study material was composed of cDNA or gDNA derived from T cells, B-cell-depleted T cells, or PBMCs. Subjects who had been exposed to COVID-19, were actively infected with it, or had recovered from it provided the deeply sampled blood TCRbeta repertoires that made up the dataset. The repertoires were released in a freely available public database meant as a resource for research on the immune response to SARS-CoV-2. Samples came from the ongoing ImmuneRACE study (first 160 participants) plus 1,254 subjects from 6 global collaborators. Nearly every sample came with metadata listing a de-identified subject ID, COVID-19 status, age in years and sex. Where HLA class I and class II types were available, the types were taken from metadata supplied by the sample provider, not from assay-based typing. What the authors observed across the whole study: Clinical and demographic metadata were provided uncurated, with the amount varying by source and participant.

Whole blood was collected in K2EDTA tubes by collaborating institutions according to the institutions' own protocols. For TCRbeta analysis, collaborator samples were shipped as frozen whole blood, as isolated PBMCs, or as DNA extracted from either sample type. The immunoSEQ Assay, a bias-controlled multiplex PCR, was used to amplify TCRbeta CDR3 regions from genomic DNA. The study's processing was this. Nucleated cell counts per sample were estimated from amplification of reference gene primers within the assay. To quantify the absolute abundance of each unique TCRbeta CDR3 rearrangement, sequence reads were collapsed and filtered. For each sample, productive Simpson clonality was calculated as the square root of Simpson's diversity index across productive rearrangements. TCRdb carries this immuneACCESS record with in-frame sequences only. Its versions omit some clonotypes, under half of them owing to an unresolved V gene in the studies checked, with the rest unexplained. V and J calls and clone size are given by that table; D and trimming were obtained from the DNA. The sample table holds approximately 260,000 clones, of which approximately 83% were seen once. The ten biggest clones cover roughly 10% of the sample.

Between the V and J ends, shortened by 0 bases and 3 bases respectively, the junction contains 9 bases. The CDR3, cysteine through phenylalanine, is 15 amino acids long. The kept DNA is CDR3 alone, 45 bases in frame from the first base. CDR1 and CDR2 (MNHNS, SASEGT) derive from the germline V gene. Here the chain combines TRBV6-1 and TRBJ1-5; a weak D assignment points to TRBD1 (5 bases agree). The source of this sequence is a woman of 80 years or more with acute or convalescent COVID-19. Sequencing used peripheral blood. The CDR3 is CASSEAAGINQPQHF. The nucleotide sequence is given as TGTGCCAGCAGTGAAGCAGCAGGGATCAATCAGCCCCAGCATTTT.